The following is a T cell receptor beta chain sequence with its context. This record comes from a study of CD4+ T cells in melanoma. This table comes from immunoSEQ multiplex PCR, and its TCRdb copy is limited to in-frame clones, with some not included. The sample includes over 130,000 clones, about 93% seen only once; the top ten take over 1.5%. The CDR3 contains 13 residues. The germline V gene has CDR1 MNHNS and CDR2 SASEGT. V lost 2 bases, J lost 10 bases, and 6 bases stayed unmatched. This clonotype was sampled from a human donor with melanoma. J is TRBJ1-1 and V is TRBV6-1, with 8 positions matching TRBD1. CDR3 nucleotide sequence: TGTGCCAGCAGTGAAACAGTCAGGGGGCGAGCTTTCTTT. It codes for CASSETVRGRAFF.